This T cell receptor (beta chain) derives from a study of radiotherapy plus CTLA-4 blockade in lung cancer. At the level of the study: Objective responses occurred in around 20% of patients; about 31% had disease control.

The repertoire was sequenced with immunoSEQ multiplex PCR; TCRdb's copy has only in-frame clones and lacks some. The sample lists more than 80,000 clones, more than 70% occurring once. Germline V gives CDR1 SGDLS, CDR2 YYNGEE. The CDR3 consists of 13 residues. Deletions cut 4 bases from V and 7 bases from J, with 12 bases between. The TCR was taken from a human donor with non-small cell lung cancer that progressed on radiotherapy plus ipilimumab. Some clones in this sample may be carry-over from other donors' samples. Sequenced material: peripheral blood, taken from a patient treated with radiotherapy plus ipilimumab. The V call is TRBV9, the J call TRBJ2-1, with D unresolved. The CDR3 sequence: CASSLLGLNEQFF. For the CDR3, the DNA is TGTGCCAGCAGCCTTCTGGGGTTGAATGAGCAGTTCTTC. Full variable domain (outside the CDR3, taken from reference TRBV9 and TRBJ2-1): DSGVTQTPKHLITATGQRVTLRCSPRSGDLSVYWYQQSLDQGLQFLIQYYNGEERAKGNILERFSAQQFPDLHSELNLSSLELGDSALYFCASSLLGLNEQFFGPGTRLTVL.